This T cell receptor (beta chain) was identified during a study of blood T cells in healthy people across ages. Sample-barcoded 5' priming and a J-beta primer mix drove a second PCR of roughly 6 to 12 cycles. TCRdb used MiXCR to reprocess the 5' RACE reads, holding one entry per CDR3 protein. In the table there are about 320,000 distinct CDR3 sequences, roughly a quarter of which are singletons. A few counts support this clonotype. The CDR3 extends over 12 amino acids. V shed 6 bases and J shed 5 bases, with 8 bases lying between them. Germline loops: CDR1 LNHNV, CDR2 YYDKDF (reference sequence). Sequencing was done on a sample of blood. This receptor was identified in a woman aged 70-85 years in good health. The chain uses TRBV15 and TRBJ1-5; D is perhaps TRBD1 (5 bases). CDR3 coding DNA: TGTGCCACCAGTTTAGGGGATCAGCCCCAGCATTTT. This encodes CATSLGDQPQHF.